A single sample gave rise to the 18 T cell receptor beta chains below, sequenced in a study of T cell changes during pregnancy in multiple sclerosis. Repertoires were generated with immunoSEQ multiplex PCR, while TCRdb's copy carries only in-frame clones and drops some. The sample comprises 100,000 or so clones, over 85% of which are singletons, and about 4.5% rests with the top ten. This sample comprised peripheral blood, obtained in the first trimester of pregnancy. Every receptor here comes from a female donor with multiple sclerosis, enrolled in a pregnancy study.

This clone was seen a single time. The chain links TRBV19 to TRBJ2-1; the match to TRBD1 covers 7 bases. The V gene end was trimmed by 9 bases and the J gene end by 0 bases; junction bases not matched to a gene: 5. The CDR3 covers 14 residues. The germline gives CDR1 LNHDA, CDR2 SQIVND (reference sequence). This CDR3 reads CASLQGSSYNEQFF. CDR3 DNA sequence: TGTGCCAGCCTACAGGGGAGCTCCTACAATGAGCAGTTCTTC.

The chain links TRBV5-1 to TRBJ1-2; 10 nucleotides line up with TRBD1. There are 16 residues in the CDR3. J gave up 1 base and V 4 bases, and 7 bases lay outside the gene matches. Per germline, CDR1 SGHRS and CDR2 YFSETQ. The CDR3 DNA sequence: TGCGCCAGCAGCCCCGGGGACAGGGGAATTAACTATGGCTACACCTTC. Translation: CASSPGDRGINYGYTF.

The rearrangement uses TRBV18 and TRBJ2-2; 8 bases line up with TRBD1. The CDR3 is 16 residues long. V lost 7 bases to trimming and J lost 4 bases; unmatched junction nucleotides: 11. Germline CDR1 KGHSH, CDR2 LQKENI. CDR3 nucleotides: TGTGCCAGCTATTCCGGACAGGGTTTCCCCACCGGGGAGCTGTTTTTT. Translated: CASYSGQGFPTGELFF.

In its sample, this clone was seen once. The chain has TRBV5-1 and TRBJ2-1, with 9 nucleotides matching TRBD2. V shed 6 bases and J 14 bases; nucleotides not matched to a gene: 18. The CDR3 contains 15 residues. Germline CDR1 reads SGHRS; CDR2 reads YFSETQ. CDR3 residues: CASTPTGGGGIGEFF. The DNA of the CDR3 is TGCGCCAGCACCCCGACGGGCGGGGGGGGGATTGGCGAGTTCTTC.

This clone was seen a few times. The V and J genes are TRBV6-9 and TRBJ2-5, with D uncertain. CDR1 is MNHGY and CDR2 is SVAAGI in the germline V gene. The CDR3 has 13 amino acids. Between the trimmed V and J ends, which lost 5 bases and 3 bases, there was a span of 10 bases. CDR3 bases: TGTGCCAGCAGTCACCCTAGAGAAGAGACCCAGTACTTC. It codes for CASSHPREETQYF.

The chain is built from TRBV5-4 and TRBJ2-3; the D gene is possibly TRBD2 (6 bases). The CDR3 extends over 13 amino acids. The germline V gene encodes CDR1 SGHNT and CDR2 YYREEE (reference sequence). The V gene lost 0 bases and the J gene lost 8 bases, with 10 bases spanning the gap. The CDR3 reads CASSLVGRGTQYF. The CDR3 nucleotides are TGTGCCAGCAGCTTGGTCGGGCGGGGTACGCAGTATTTT.

The chain combines TRBV27 with TRBJ1-2; D uncertain. Germline-derived CDR1 and CDR2 are MNHEY and SMNVEV (reference sequence). V was clipped by 1 base and J by 1 base, with 13 bases between them. This CDR3 contains 16 residues. This CDR3 reads CASSLYPEESNYGYTF. In DNA, the CDR3 is TGTGCCAGCAGTTTATACCCTGAGGAAAGTAACTATGGCTACACCTTC.

The V gene is TRBV11-2, the J gene TRBJ2-7, with 7 nucleotides matching TRBD1. Trimming took 3 bases from V and 5 from J; bases not matched to a gene: 7. Germline V gene data show CDR1 as SGHAT and CDR2 as FQNNGV. This CDR3 is 14 amino acids long. CDR3 in amino acids: CASSFGAGGDEQYF. As DNA, the CDR3 is TGTGCCAGCAGCTTTGGGGCAGGGGGTGACGAGCAGTACTTC.

V is TRBV6-5 and J is TRBJ2-1; 8 positions agree with TRBD2. CDR1 and CDR2 from the germline V gene are MNHEY and SVGAGI. V lost 4 bases to trimming and J lost 0 bases; unmatched junction nucleotides: 2. This CDR3 spans 15 amino acids. The CDR3 is CASSLAGFSYNEQFF. Written as DNA, the CDR3 is TGTGCCAGCAGTTTAGCGGGGTTCTCCTACAATGAGCAGTTCTTC.

The chain carries TRBV7-9 and TRBJ1-4; tentative D call: TRBD1 (6 bases). The CDR3 is 14 residues long. Germline CDR1 SEHNR, CDR2 FQNEAQ (reference sequence). Trimming stripped 5 bases from V and 7 bases from J, with 14 bases between. The CDR3 nucleotides read TGTGCCAGCAGCCACAGGGAAAAGGGTGAAAAACTGTTTTTT. Translating gives CASSHREKGEKLFF.

The V call is TRBV2, the J call TRBJ2-6; tentatively, D is TRBD2 (5 bases). The germline gives CDR1 SNHLY, CDR2 FYNNEI. The V end lost 3 bases, the J end lost 0 bases, and 9 bases lay between the germline ends. This CDR3 has 16 amino acids. The DNA for the CDR3 is TGTGCCAGCAGTGAGCATGGGAGCTCTGGGGCCAACGTCCTGACTTTC. Translation gives CASSEHGSSGANVLTF.

This chain uses TRBV18 with TRBJ1-1; unclear D gene. Trimming took off 3 bases at V and 1 base at J, with 27 bases between the two ends. CDR1 and CDR2 (germline): KGHSH, LQKENI. The CDR3 is 20 residues long. The CDR3 sequence is CASSPLAVSTSGEGNTEAFF. In nucleotides, the CDR3 is TGTGCCAGCTCACCCCTGGCGGTGTCGACGAGTGGAGAGGGGAACACTGAAGCTTTCTTT.

The chain carries TRBV6-1 and TRBJ1-5; D gene unclear. V dropped 11 bases and J dropped 5 bases, with 16 bases sitting between them. CDR3 size: 13 residues. Germline assignment: CDR1 MNHNS and CDR2 SASEGT. The CDR3 is CASERGNDQPQHF. Here the CDR3 DNA reads TGTGCCTCGGAGCGCGGGAACGATCAGCCCCAGCATTTT.

This clone was counted a single time. This chain uses TRBV25-1 with TRBJ1-2, with 7 bases aligning to TRBD1. Germline loops: CDR1 MGHDK, CDR2 SYGVNS. The CDR3 is 13 amino acids. V lost 3 bases, J lost 4 bases, and 2 bases stayed unmatched. DNA of the CDR3: TGTGCCAGCAGTGATGACAGGGTCTATGGCTACACCTTC. Its translation: CASSDDRVYGYTF.

The CDR3 DNA reads TGTGCCAGCAGCGTAGATGGGGGGAGCAATCAGCCCCAGCATTTT. Translated: CASSVDGGSNQPQHF. V and J are TRBV9 and TRBJ1-5; D may be TRBD1 (5 bases). Trimming took off 0 bases at V and 1 base at J, with 8 bases between the two ends. The germline V gene has CDR1 SGDLS and CDR2 YYNGEE. CDR3 length: 15 residues.

This clone was counted a single time. The chain carries TRBV5-1 and TRBJ2-1; a weak D match, TRBD2 (6 bases). The CDR3 is 16 amino acids. CDR1 and CDR2 from the germline V gene are SGHRS and YFSETQ. V gave up 3 bases and J gave up 0 bases, with 13 bases separating them. CDR3 bases: TGCGCCAGCAGCTCCCCCCTAGCGAGCTCCTACAATGAGCAGTTCTTC. As protein: CASSSPLASSYNEQFF.

V usage is TRBV7-9 and J usage is TRBJ2-5, with 10 positions matching TRBD1. The J call may be faulty, since TRBJ2-7 better matches the DNA end. This CDR3 is built from 14 residues. Germline CDR1 reads SEHNR; CDR2 reads FQNEAQ (reference sequence). CDR3: CASSHRDRGHEQYF. The CDR3 nucleotides read TGTGCCAGCAGCCACCGGGACAGGGGCCACGAGCAGTACTTC.

The chain employs TRBV11-2 and TRBJ2-5; 12 bases agree with TRBD2. CDR1 is SGHAT, CDR2 FQNNGV, per germline. This CDR3 is 16 amino acids long. Trimming at V came to 4 bases and at J to 3 bases, leaving 6 bases not matched to a gene. The CDR3 is CASSSVTSGGKETQYF. CDR3 in DNA: TGTGCCAGCAGCTCCGTTACTAGCGGGGGGAAAGAGACCCAGTACTTC.